These T cell receptor beta chains were read from a single sample in a study of T-cell reconstitution after alpha-beta-depleted transplantation in children. From the PCR reads, TCRdb called clonotypes with MiXCR, one entry per CDR3 protein. The sample contains about a million distinct CDR3 sequences, roughly 29% of which appear only once. The material was PBMCs, mostly from graft donor cells, obtained 360 days after TCRalphabeta/CD19-depleted stem cell transplant. The receptors originated from a boy younger than two who had a stem cell transplant for SCID, so the T cells may come from the graft donor. Both conserved end residues are part of each CDR3. The D gene is left open where the match is weak. Clone size is not always given. Where it is, it says once, few, many or a class for expanded clones.

DNA: TGTGCCAGCAGACTCGGAGGACAGCGCACAGATACGCAGTATTTT
CDR3: CASRLGGQRTDTQYF
D: .
J: TRBJ2-3
size: .
V: TRBV6-6

DNA: TGTGCCAGCTCACCACCTTGGGGGGCGAACACCGGGGAGCTGTTTTTT
CDR3: CASSPPWGANTGELFF
D: .
J: TRBJ2-2
size: .
V: TRBV18

DNA: TGTGCCAGCAGCTTAGCAGGGCCCAGGGGTACTGAAGCTTTCTTT
CDR3: CASSLAGPRGTEAFF
D: .
J: TRBJ1-1
size: .
V: TRBV7-9

DNA: TGTGCCAGCAGCGAGTCGGACAGGGGGCTGACTGAAGCTTTCTTT
CDR3: CASSESDRGLTEAFF
D: TRBD1
J: TRBJ1-1
size: .
V: TRBV9

DNA: TGTGCCAGCAGCTTAGGGGGTACGGACAGGGTCACTGAAGCTTTCTTT
CDR3: CASSLGGTDRVTEAFF
D: TRBD1
J: TRBJ1-1
size: .
V: TRBV7-9

DNA: TGTGCCAGCAAGCTTTGGACAATAGCGGGGGGCGGAGATACGCAGTATTTT
CDR3: CASKLWTIAGGGDTQYF
D: TRBD2
J: TRBJ2-3
size: few
V: TRBV13

DNA: TGCGCCAGCAGCCAAGATCGGGAACTCTACGAGCAGTACTTC
CDR3: CASSQDRELYEQYF
D: .
J: TRBJ2-7
size: few
V: TRBV4-1

DNA: TGTGCCAGCAGTCCCGACACCGTACCTAATGAAAAACTGTTTTTT
CDR3: CASSPDTVPNEKLFF
D: .
J: TRBJ1-4
size: few
V: TRBV6-1

DNA: TGTGCCAGCAGCTTACGGACAGGGACGGACACTGAAGCTTTCTTT
CDR3: CASSLRTGTDTEAFF
D: TRBD1
J: TRBJ1-1
size: .
V: TRBV11-1

DNA: TGCGCCAGCAGCCCCTTGAAGGGAGCTAATGAAAAACTGTTTTTT
CDR3: CASSPLKGANEKLFF
D: .
J: TRBJ1-4
size: .
V: TRBV5-1

DNA: TGTGCCAGCACTAGGCAGGGGAGCTCCTACAATGAGCAGTTCTTC
CDR3: CASTRQGSSYNEQFF
D: .
J: TRBJ2-1
size: many
V: TRBV2

DNA: TGTGCCAGCAGTCCCCGGATCCTAAAGAATCAGCCCCAGCATTTT
CDR3: CASSPRILKNQPQHF
D: .
J: TRBJ1-5
size: few
V: TRBV27

DNA: TGTGCCAGCAGCCAAGACTGGTGGGGGCCTTCCCCCTCTGGGGCCAACGTCCTGACTTTC
CDR3: CASSQDWWGPSPSGANVLTF
D: .
J: TRBJ2-6
size: few
V: TRBV3-1

DNA: TGTGCCAGCAGTTACAGGGGTGGCTACACCTTC
CDR3: CASSYRGGYTF
D: .
J: TRBJ1-2
size: few
V: TRBV6-2/TRBV6-3

DNA: TGTGCCAGCAGTTTTGGTCAGAGTAACACAGATACGCAGTATTTT
CDR3: CASSFGQSNTDTQYF
D: .
J: TRBJ2-3
size: .
V: TRBV12-3/TRBV12-4

DNA: TGCAGTGCTAGAGGCGTGACTAGCGGGGGTGAGACCCAGTACTTC
CDR3: CSARGVTSGGETQYF
D: TRBD2
J: TRBJ2-5
size: .
V: TRBV20-1